A single T cell receptor beta chain is shown here with its context. What it binds is not known. The record originates from a study of T cell responses to AZD1222 COVID-19 vaccine. Study-level points and caveats: Donors, mostly white British, included more females; clonal diversity was possibly underestimated. Only five to seven individuals given AZD1222 were seropositive at baseline. Within unmutated variant regions lay the reported targets of nearly half of spike-specific TCRs. With dominance at 160-218 and 743-854, vaccine-associated CD4 TCRs spanned spike.

The germline V gene has CDR1 PRHDT and CDR2 FYEKMQ (reference sequence). There are 15 residues in the CDR3. Trimming took off 5 bases at V and 2 bases at J, with 14 bases between the two ends. The method was immunoSEQ multiplex PCR; TCRdb's version includes in-frame clones alone and lacks a portion of them. The sample has approximately 80,000 clones, 90% seen once; the top ten hold more than 2.5%. The V gene is TRBV13, the J gene TRBJ2-3; TRBD1 is a possible D gene (6 bases). The source was peripheral blood, collected 28 days after the second AZD1222 dose. The receptor comes from an adult who received the AZD1222 COVID-19 vaccine. In nucleotides, the CDR3 is TGTGCCAGCAGCAACCGGGACACCCCCACAGATACGCAGTATTTT. This translates into CASSNRDTPTDTQYF.